These 21 T cell receptor beta chains originate from one sample sequenced in a study of blood T cell repertoires in COVID-19. Measured with immunoSEQ multiplex PCR; TCRdb has only the in-frame clones, and not every one. The sample lists over 250,000 clones, about nine tenths occurring once. The sample comprised peripheral blood. The receptors stem from a man aged 45 to 65 with acute or convalescent COVID-19.

The chain links TRBV19 to TRBJ2-2, with D unclear. This CDR3 has 14 residues. V shed 7 bases and J shed 3 bases, with 12 bases lying between them. Germline V gives CDR1 LNHDA, CDR2 SQIVND (reference sequence). CDR3 region: CASIARTYTGELFF. CDR3 in DNA: TGTGCCAGTATTGCCCGAACTTACACCGGGGAGCTGTTTTTT.

This clone occurred once. This chain joins TRBV7-3 and TRBJ2-5, with 7 bases fitting TRBD1. V shed 3 bases, J shed 3 bases, and the junction held 1 base outside the gene matches. The CDR3 is made up of 13 amino acids. Germline V gene sequence: CDR1 SGHTA, CDR2 FQGTGA. The chain's CDR3 is CASSFDREETQYF. As DNA, the CDR3 is TGTGCCAGCAGCTTCGACAGGGAAGAGACCCAGTACTTC.

The chain is built from TRBV5-4 and TRBJ2-2, with TRBD2 matching 7 bases. V gave up 3 bases and J gave up 4 bases; unmatched junction bases: 6. Germline V gene data show CDR1 as SGHNT and CDR2 as YYREEE (reference sequence). The CDR3 spans 15 residues. CDR3 nucleotide sequence: TGTGCCAGCAGCTGGGAGGGTCCGATCACCGGGGAGCTGTTTTTT. Translation gives CASSWEGPITGELFF.

This chain uses TRBV5-1 with TRBJ1-2; tentative D call: TRBD1 (6 bases). V was trimmed by 4 bases and J by 5 bases, leaving 12 bases between them. Per the germline V gene, CDR1 is SGHRS and CDR2 is YFSETQ. The CDR3 extends over 13 amino acids. The CDR3 DNA reads as TGCGCCAGCAGCAAGGACAGTCAGTATGGCTACACCTTC. Translating gives CASSKDSQYGYTF.

The rearrangement links TRBV6-1 to TRBJ2-5, with 7 bases aligning to TRBD1. V trimming: 2 bases; J trimming: 4 bases; junction bases outside the gene matches: 7. The CDR3 totals 15 residues. CDR1 and CDR2 (germline): MNHNS, SASEGT. CDR3 in amino acids: CASSEHRGLGETQYF. Written as DNA, the CDR3 is TGTGCCAGCAGTGAACACAGGGGTCTCGGAGAGACCCAGTACTTC.

DNA of the CDR3: TGTGCCATCGGAACTGAGGCGAGCTCTGGAAACACCATATATTTT. Translated, it gives CAIGTEASSGNTIYF. The chain couples TRBV10-3 to TRBJ1-3; D call uncertain. There are 15 residues in the CDR3. Between the trimmed V and J ends, which lost 8 bases and 0 bases, there was a span of 14 bases. The germline gives CDR1 ENHRY, CDR2 SYGVKD.

The V gene is TRBV7-9, the J gene TRBJ2-5; D is unclear. CDR1 SEHNR and CDR2 FQNEAQ come from the germline V gene (reference sequence). Deletions cut 4 bases from V and 5 bases from J, with 8 bases between. This CDR3 region has 12 residues. CDR3 in DNA: TGTGCCAGCAGCTCAGACTGGGAGACCCAGTACTTC. It yields the protein CASSSDWETQYF.

The J gene is TRBJ1-4, the V gene TRBV28; D possibly corresponds to TRBD1 (6 bases). Between the trimmed V and J ends, which lost 6 bases and 4 bases, there was a span of 15 bases. The CDR3 consists of 15 residues. CDR1 and CDR2 from the germline V gene are MDHEN and SYDVKM. CDR3 sequence reads: CASSPRTELNEKLFF. The CDR3 region has the DNA TGTGCCAGCAGCCCCCGGACAGAGCTTAATGAAAAACTGTTTTTT.

The chain carries TRBV19 and TRBJ1-2, with a possible D match to TRBD1 (6 bases). The CDR3 is 15 residues long. Germline V lookup: CDR1 LNHDA, CDR2 SQIVND (reference sequence). The V end lost 3 bases, the J end lost 2 bases, and 13 bases lay between the germline ends. The CDR3, as DNA: TGTGCCAGTAGTATGTGGGGGCCCGAGAACTATGGCTACACCTTC. Translating gives CASSMWGPENYGYTF.

This chain joins TRBV6-5 and TRBJ1-2; D perhaps matches TRBD1 (5 bases). Per germline, CDR1 MNHEY and CDR2 SVGAGI. The germline V and J ends were trimmed by 2 bases and 7 bases, with 20 bases remaining between them. This CDR3 comprises 16 residues. CDR3: CASSYGAGTGRSGYTF. The CDR3 region has the DNA TGTGCCAGCAGTTACGGAGCGGGGACCGGACGGAGTGGCTACACCTTC.

V and J are TRBV25-1 and TRBJ2-6; D perhaps matches TRBD1 (6 bases). The CDR3 is 15 residues long. The germline CDR1 and CDR2 sequences are MGHDK and SYGVNS. V dropped 6 bases and J dropped 0 bases, with 9 bases sitting between them. The CDR3 spells CASRHRVSGANVLTF. CDR3 bases: TGTGCCAGCAGACACAGGGTCTCTGGGGCCAACGTCCTGACTTTC.

Details on this clone: Other DNA sequences within the sample encode an identical CDR3. The chain carries TRBV6-5 and TRBJ2-5; weak D call: TRBD2 (5 bases). Germline V CDR1 and CDR2: MNHEY, SVGAGI. Deletions cut 2 bases from V and 4 bases from J, with 5 bases between. The CDR3 has 12 amino acids. CDR3 sequence: CASSYRGETQYF. For the CDR3, the DNA is TGTGCCAGCAGTTACCGGGGAGAGACCCAGTACTTC.

The chain employs TRBV7-3 and TRBJ2-5; 8 bases line up with TRBD2. The CDR3 spans 15 residues. Germline lookup yields CDR1 SGHTA and CDR2 FQGTGA. V lost 5 bases, J lost 5 bases, and 10 bases stayed unmatched. DNA of the CDR3: TGTGCCAGCAGCCACCGAGCGGGGGCCGCGGAGACCCAGTACTTC. This sequence encodes CASSHRAGAAETQYF.

This clone was recorded only once. The chain recombines TRBV19 with TRBJ1-1, with a tentative D call TRBD1 (6 bases). CDR3 length equals 15 residues. The germline CDR1 and CDR2 sequences are LNHDA and SQIVND (reference sequence). V lost 5 bases and J 2 bases, leaving 15 bases between the germline ends. In DNA, the CDR3 is TGTGCCAGTAGTTCGCGACAGGTTTATAACACTGAAGCTTTCTTT. Protein: CASSSRQVYNTEAFF.

This chain joins TRBV6-6 and TRBJ2-5; D is unresolved. This CDR3 is 14 amino acids long. The V and J ends lost 2 bases and 4 bases respectively, with 11 bases between them. Germline V gene data show CDR1 as MNHNY and CDR2 as SVGAGI (reference sequence). CDR3 loop: CASSYEAVAETQYF. Here the CDR3 DNA reads TGTGCCAGCAGTTACGAGGCGGTAGCAGAGACCCAGTACTTC.

The V call is TRBV6-5, the J call TRBJ2-3; no clear D. CDR3 length: 14 amino acids. Germline CDR1 MNHEY, CDR2 SVGAGI. V was shortened by 8 bases and J by 0 bases, with 12 bases between the two germline ends. The CDR3 loop is CASSVSPSTDTQYF. Written as DNA, the CDR3 is TGTGCCAGCTCAGTTTCTCCTAGCACAGATACGCAGTATTTT.

The chain is built from TRBV27 and TRBJ2-3; D might be TRBD2 (5 bases). Between the trimmed V and J ends, which lost 5 bases and 2 bases, there was a span of 14 bases. Germline V gives CDR1 MNHEY, CDR2 SMNVEV (reference sequence). This CDR3 has 15 residues. The DNA for the CDR3 is TGTGCCAGCAGTCCCCGGGATCACTACACAGATACGCAGTATTTT. Protein product: CASSPRDHYTDTQYF.

The chain recombines TRBV3-1 (or the pseudogene TRBV3-2) with TRBJ1-5; 12 positions agree with TRBD1. This CDR3 contains 15 residues. Per germline, CDR1 LGHDT and CDR2 YNNKEL (reference sequence). V gave up 3 bases and J gave up 6 bases; unmatched junction bases: 3. The CDR3, as DNA: TGTGCCAGCAGCCAGGGACAGGGGGCATTTCAGCCCCAGCATTTT. Its translation is CASSQGQGAFQPQHF.

V is TRBV7-8 and J is TRBJ1-2; D gene uncertain. Germline CDR1 and CDR2: SGHVS and FQNEAQ. With 2 bases removed from V and 8 bases from J, the gap between germline ends came to 15 bases. The CDR3 is 14 residues long. CDR3: CASSLSEQSDGYTF. CDR3 nucleotides: TGTGCCAGCAGCTTAAGTGAACAGTCTGACGGCTACACCTTC. Drawing the rest from reference TRBV7-8 and TRBJ1-2, the complete variable domain is GAGVSQSPRYKVAKRGQDVALRCDPISGHVSLFWYQQALGQGPEFLTYFQNEAQLDKSGLPSDRFFAERPEGSVSTLKIQRTQQEDSAVYLCASSLSEQSDGYTFGSGTRLTVV.

This rearrangement joins TRBV9 to TRBJ2-7; TRBD2 aligns across 12 bases. The CDR3 covers 14 residues. J was trimmed by 4 bases and V by 3 bases; bases with no gene match: 2. Germline values: CDR1 SGDLS, CDR2 YYNGEE. In DNA form, the CDR3 reads TGTGCCAGCAGCGGCGGGACTAGCGGGTACGAGCAGTACTTC. Amino acid sequence: CASSGGTSGYEQYF.

V is TRBV5-1 and J is TRBJ1-3, with 7 bases lining up with TRBD1. The V gene's germline CDR1 is SGHRS and CDR2 YFSETQ. There are 13 residues in the CDR3. Trimming removed 3 bases from V and 8 bases from J; junction bases left unmatched: 5. The CDR3 loop is CASSSRQGDTIYF. The CDR3 coding sequence is TGCGCCAGCAGCTCGAGACAGGGAGACACCATATATTTT.